Listed below are T cell receptor beta chains from one sample, sequenced in a study of T cells in Graves' hyperthyroidism and ophthalmopathy. TCRdb reanalysed the multiplex PCR reads using MiXCR and keeps one entry per CDR3 protein. The data contain 350,000 or so distinct CDR3 sequences, 18% of them singletons. The sample consisted of blood. Receptors were obtained from a woman in her 50s with Graves' hyperthyroidism. CDR3s include the opening cysteine and the closing phenylalanine or tryptophan. A D gene is named only where the DNA matches it firmly. Clone size, where shown, is once, few, many, or a class for clones that have expanded.

d_gene,j_gene,v_gene,abundance,CDR3aa,CDR3nt
TRBD1,TRBJ1-1,TRBV5-1,few,CASSSEWGQGTTEAFF,TGCGCCAGCAGCTCCGAATGGGGACAGGGGACCACTGAAGCTTTCTTT
.,TRBJ2-2,TRBV12-3/TRBV12-4,.,CASSLALGDTGELFF,TGTGCCAGCAGTTTAGCGCTGGGGGACACCGGGGAGCTGTTTTTT
TRBD1,TRBJ1-5,TRBV19,.,CASMDLQGIYSNQPQHF,TGTGCCAGTATGGATTTACAGGGGATTTATAGCAATCAGCCCCAGCATTTT
.,TRBJ1-1,TRBV5-1,few,CASSSRAEGAEAFF,TGCGCCAGCAGCTCGAGGGCGGAGGGCGCTGAAGCTTTCTTT
.,TRBJ2-7,TRBV20-1,few,CSARGSRANYEQYF,TGCAGTGCTAGAGGGTCCAGGGCGAACTACGAGCAGTACTTC
.,TRBJ1-3,TRBV30,few,CAWSRRPQSGSGNTIYF,TGTGCCTGGAGTAGGAGACCCCAATCAGGCTCTGGAAACACCATATATTTT
.,TRBJ2-1,TRBV13,.,CASSLNMPNEQFF,TGTGCCAGCAGCTTAAACATGCCCAATGAGCAGTTCTTC
.,TRBJ1-1,TRBV7-9,.,CASSLAGDGNTEAFF,TGTGCCAGCAGCTTAGCAGGGGACGGTAACACTGAAGCTTTCTTT
.,TRBJ2-5,TRBV19,.,CASSIIPQETQYF,TGTGCCAGTAGTATAATTCCCCAAGAGACCCAGTACTTC
.,TRBJ1-1,TRBV20-1,many,CSAPNGNTEAFF,TGCAGTGCCCCGAACGGGAACACTGAAGCTTTCTTT
.,TRBJ2-3,TRBV20-1,few,CSPRVTDTQYF,TGCAGTCCTAGAGTCACAGATACGCAGTATTTT
.,TRBJ1-1,TRBV20-1,many,CSALLDGYEAFF,TGCAGTGCTTTACTAGACGGATATGAAGCTTTCTTT
TRBD2,TRBJ2-3,TRBV5-1,many,CASSLSTSGGTDTQYF,TGCGCCAGCAGCTTATCGACTAGCGGGGGGACAGATACGCAGTATTTT
.,TRBJ2-7,TRBV20-1,.,CSATLLEEVTYEQYF,TGCAGTGCTACCCTGCTAGAGGAGGTTACCTACGAGCAGTACTTC
TRBD1,TRBJ2-2,TRBV28,few,CASSLPRQGANTGELFF,TGTGCCAGCAGTTTACCTCGACAGGGGGCGAACACCGGGGAGCTGTTTTTT
TRBD1,TRBJ1-4,TRBV7-9,few,CASSLAPGTGTVVEKLFF,TGTGCCAGCAGCTTAGCGCCGGGGACAGGGACTGTGGTAGAAAAACTGTTTTTT
TRBD1,TRBJ2-2,TRBV6-4,.,CASRDRDRGNTGELFF,TGTGCCAGCAGAGACCGGGACAGGGGAAACACCGGGGAGCTGTTTTTT
.,TRBJ1-2,TRBV9,few,CASSVLGGGYGYTF,TGTGCCAGCAGCGTACTAGGGGGGGGCTATGGCTACACCTTC
TRBD1,TRBJ2-3,TRBV12-3/TRBV12-4,.,CASSWDSQSTDTQYF,TGTGCCAGCAGTTGGGACAGCCAAAGCACAGATACGCAGTATTTT
.,TRBJ2-7,TRBV12-3/TRBV12-4,few,CASRYGGPSYEQYF,TGTGCCAGCAGGTACGGAGGGCCCTCCTACGAGCAGTACTTC
.,TRBJ2-1,TRBV6-2/TRBV6-3,.,CASSYMGVYNEQFF,TGTGCCAGCAGTTATATGGGTGTCTACAATGAGCAGTTCTTC
.,TRBJ2-5,TRBV6-1,.,CASSEARSSQETQYF,TGTGCCAGCAGTGAAGCGCGGTCGTCGCAAGAGACCCAGTACTTC
TRBD1,TRBJ1-2,TRBV9,.,CASSVEGARGGYTF,TGTGCCAGCAGCGTAGAGGGGGCGAGAGGCGGCTACACCTTC
.,TRBJ2-3,TRBV12-3/TRBV12-4,many,CASSSRTDTQYF,TGTGCCAGCAGTTCCAGGACAGATACGCAGTATTTT
.,TRBJ2-3,TRBV3-1,few,CASSQVSGPGTDTQYF,TGTGCCAGCAGCCAAGTCTCGGGGCCGGGCACAGATACGCAGTATTTT
.,TRBJ2-1,TRBV2,many,CASSIGPTMDTEQFF,TGTGCCAGCAGTATTGGACCCACGATGGATACTGAGCAGTTCTTC
TRBD1,TRBJ2-3,TRBV7-3,.,CASSPGQVPDTQYF,TGTGCCAGCAGTCCGGGACAGGTCCCAGATACGCAGTATTTT
.,TRBJ1-1,TRBV11-2,many,CASTLMGGAEAFF,TGTGCCAGCACCCTAATGGGGGGGGCTGAAGCTTTCTTT
TRBD1,TRBJ2-7,TRBV12-5,once,CASGWGQGTDEQYF,TGTGCTAGTGGTTGGGGACAGGGAACCGATGAGCAGTACTTC
TRBD1,TRBJ2-1,TRBV3-1,many,CASSQDWQGDWNEQFF,TGTGCCAGCAGCCAAGATTGGCAGGGGGATTGGAATGAGCAGTTCTTC
.,TRBJ1-2,TRBV27,.,CASTTEGGRLGYTF,TGTGCCAGCACCACGGAGGGGGGGCGCTTGGGCTACACCTTC
TRBD2,TRBJ2-1,TRBV7-8,.,CASSTRTSGTYNEQFF,TGTGCCAGCAGCACCCGGACTAGCGGGACCTACAATGAGCAGTTCTTC
.,TRBJ2-3,TRBV7-2,many,CASSLGVPLHTQYF,TGTGCCAGCAGCTTAGGTGTACCCTTACATACGCAGTATTTT